What follows are 5 T cell receptor beta chains derived from one specimen sequenced in a study of CD8+ T cells in alopecia areata. In each case, RNA was isolated and then reverse transcribed into cDNA as the sequencing template. The repertoire was sequenced with immunoSEQ multiplex PCR; TCRdb's copy has only in-frame clones and lacks some. The table has 150,000 to 180,000 clones, 45% to 60% seen once. The source material was CD8+ T cells sorted from blood, sampled at week 0. All receptors derive from a human donor with alopecia areata.

This clone was found once. The chain joins TRBV27 to TRBJ1-2; D possibly corresponds to TRBD1 (5 bases). V lost 5 bases and J lost 0, with 22 bases in between. CDR1 and CDR2 (germline): MNHEY, SMNVEV (reference sequence). This CDR3 contains 18 residues. The CDR3 DNA reads TGTGCCAGCAGTCCCTATCGGGGCACCGAAGGAGCTAACTATGGCTACACCTTC. As protein: CASSPYRGTEGANYGYTF.

This rearrangement joins TRBV4-3 to TRBJ1-1; TRBD1 agrees at 10 bases. The V segment lost 4 bases and the J segment 5 bases; nucleotides outside the gene matches: 1. CDR1 LGHNA and CDR2 YSLEER come from the germline V gene. CDR3 length equals 13 residues. For the CDR3, the DNA is TGCGCCAGCAGCCCGGGACAGGGGACTGAAGCTTTCTTT. As protein: CASSPGQGTEAFF.

The V and J genes are TRBV28 and TRBJ2-7, with 10 bases aligning to TRBD1. V trimming: 3 bases; J trimming: 1 base; junction bases outside the gene matches: 9. CDR1 is MDHEN, CDR2 SYDVKM, per germline. The CDR3 totals 17 residues. CDR3 nucleotide sequence: TGTGCCAGCAGTTTCGGATCGGGACAGGGGCCTTCCTACGAGCAGTACTTC. Protein product: CASSFGSGQGPSYEQYF.

CDR3 nucleotides: TGCAGCGTTGAAGAGGCTGGGCAGGGGGCAAGCACCGGGGAGCTGTTTTTT. Amino acid sequence: CSVEEAGQGASTGELFF. V gene TRBV29-1 combines with J gene TRBJ2-2; TRBD1 matches 8 bases. The V gene end was trimmed by 0 bases and the J gene end by 4 bases; junction bases not matched to a gene: 10. Germline V CDR1 and CDR2: SQVTM, ANQGSEA. The CDR3 consists of 17 residues.

This chain joins TRBV4-3 and TRBJ2-7; D gene ambiguous. Germline CDR1 and CDR2: LGHNA and YSLEER. Trimming left V 0 bases short and J 2 bases short, with 11 bases between. The CDR3 covers 15 residues. The chain's CDR3 is CASSQDHPPAYEQYF. The CDR3 nucleotides are TGCGCCAGCAGCCAAGATCACCCCCCAGCCTACGAGCAGTACTTC.